The source of this T cell receptor (beta chain) is a study of cytomegalovirus exposure and HLA in healthy donors. Study at large: Unique TCRs from HLA-typed donors, 80 million to 100 million of them, were held in an early data release. Study results and limitations: Accurate prediction of HLA-A and HLA-B alleles (for most subjects) was reportedly achieved from TCR beta sequences.

The CDR3 spans 13 residues. The V gene's germline CDR1 is SEHNR and CDR2 FQNEAQ (reference sequence). V shed 4 bases and J shed 7 bases, with 11 bases lying between them. Concerning this clone itself: Its antigen is still unknown.

In the PCR, 60 Vbeta and 13 Jbeta primers were used. Only in-frame clones appear in the TCRdb table, and some are missing; sequencing was by immunoSEQ multiplex PCR. The table records 75,000 or so clones, around 76% of them present only once. The chain employs TRBV7-9 and TRBJ1-5, with D perhaps TRBD1 (6 bases). The source of this sequence is a woman aged 30 to 39 in good health and CMV-seropositive. Sequenced: PBMCs. The CDR3 loop is CASSSGEGQPQHF. CDR3 bases: TGTGCCAGCAGCTCAGGGGAAGGGCAGCCCCAGCATTTT.